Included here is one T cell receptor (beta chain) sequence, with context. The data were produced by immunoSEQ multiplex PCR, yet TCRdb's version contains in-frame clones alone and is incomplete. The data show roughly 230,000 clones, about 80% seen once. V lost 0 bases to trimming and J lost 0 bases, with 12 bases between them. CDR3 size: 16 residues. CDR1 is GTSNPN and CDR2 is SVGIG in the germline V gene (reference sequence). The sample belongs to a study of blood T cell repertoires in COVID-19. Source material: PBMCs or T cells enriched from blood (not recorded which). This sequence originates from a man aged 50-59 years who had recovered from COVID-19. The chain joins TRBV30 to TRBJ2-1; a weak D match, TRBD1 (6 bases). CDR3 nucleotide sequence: TGTGCCTGGAGTGTAAGGGGGTTAAGCTCCTACAATGAGCAGTTCTTC. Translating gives CAWSVRGLSSYNEQFF.